This T cell receptor beta chain was retrieved from a study of blood T cell repertoires in COVID-19. Looking at the study overall: Collection of acute and convalescent COVID-19 samples took place in the United States, Italy and Spain.

With V trimmed by 1 base and J by 5 bases, 11 bases remained unmatched. This CDR3 comprises 16 residues. Germline values: CDR1 KGHSH, CDR2 LQKENI. This clone was detected a few times. Per the study methods: Scientists estimated how many nucleated cells there were by amplifying reference gene primers. Sequenced by immunoSEQ multiplex PCR; TCRdb stores in-frame clones only, minus some. That table gives V, J and clone size, and the DNA gave D and trimming. The table lists 200,000 to 250,000 clones, 65% to 85% of them singletons, with around 6.5% in the top ten. Participants were aged about 18 to 100 years from 24 US areas.

This clonotype originated in a woman in her forties who had recovered from COVID-19. The sequenced sample consisted of PBMCs or T cells enriched from blood (not recorded which). This chain links TRBV18 with TRBJ2-7, with 7 bases matching TRBD2. CDR3 loop: CASSPLPGREAHEQYF. CDR3 sequence (DNA): TGTGCCAGCTCACCACTGCCGGGACGGGAGGCCCACGAGCAGTACTTC.